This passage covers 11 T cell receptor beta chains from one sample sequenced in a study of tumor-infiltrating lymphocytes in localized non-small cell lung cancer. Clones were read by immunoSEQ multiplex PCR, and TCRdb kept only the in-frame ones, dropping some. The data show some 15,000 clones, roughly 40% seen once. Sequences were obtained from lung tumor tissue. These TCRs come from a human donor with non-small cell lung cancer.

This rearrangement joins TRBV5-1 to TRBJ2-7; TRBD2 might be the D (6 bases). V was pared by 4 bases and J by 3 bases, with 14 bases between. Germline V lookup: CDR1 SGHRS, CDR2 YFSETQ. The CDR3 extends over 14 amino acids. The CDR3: CASSNQWGDYEQYF. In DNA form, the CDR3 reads TGCGCCAGCAGCAACCAGTGGGGGGACTACGAGCAGTACTTC. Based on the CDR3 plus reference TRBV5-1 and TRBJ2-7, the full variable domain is KAGVTQTPRYLIKTRGQQVTLSCSPISGHRSVSWYQQTPGQGLQFLFEYFSETQRNKGNFPGRFSGRQFSNSRSEMNVSTLELGDSALYLCASSNQWGDYEQYFGPGTRLTVT.

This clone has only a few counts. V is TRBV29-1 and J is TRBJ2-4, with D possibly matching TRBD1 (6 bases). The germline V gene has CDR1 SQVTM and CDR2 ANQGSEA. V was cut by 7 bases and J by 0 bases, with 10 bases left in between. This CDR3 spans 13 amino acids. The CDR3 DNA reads TGCAGCGCCTCAGGGGTAGCCAAAAACATTCAGTACTTC. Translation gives CSASGVAKNIQYF.

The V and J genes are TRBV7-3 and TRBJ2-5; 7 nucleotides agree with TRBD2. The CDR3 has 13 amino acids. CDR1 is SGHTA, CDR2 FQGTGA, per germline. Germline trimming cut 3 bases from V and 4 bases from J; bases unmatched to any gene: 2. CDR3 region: CASSFGLGETQYF. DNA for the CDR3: TGTGCCAGCAGCTTTGGACTAGGAGAGACCCAGTACTTC.

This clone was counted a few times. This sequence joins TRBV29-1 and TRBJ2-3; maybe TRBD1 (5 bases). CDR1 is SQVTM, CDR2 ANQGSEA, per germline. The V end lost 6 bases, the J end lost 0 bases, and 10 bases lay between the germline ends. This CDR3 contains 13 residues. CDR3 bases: TGCAGCGTCCAGACAGAGAGCACAGATACGCAGTATTTT. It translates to CSVQTESTDTQYF.

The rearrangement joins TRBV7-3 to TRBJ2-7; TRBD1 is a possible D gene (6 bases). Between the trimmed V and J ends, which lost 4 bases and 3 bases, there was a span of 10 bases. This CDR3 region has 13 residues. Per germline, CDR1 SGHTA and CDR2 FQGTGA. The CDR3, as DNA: TGTGCCAGCAGCTCAGGACAGAACTACGAGCAGTACTTC. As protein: CASSSGQNYEQYF.

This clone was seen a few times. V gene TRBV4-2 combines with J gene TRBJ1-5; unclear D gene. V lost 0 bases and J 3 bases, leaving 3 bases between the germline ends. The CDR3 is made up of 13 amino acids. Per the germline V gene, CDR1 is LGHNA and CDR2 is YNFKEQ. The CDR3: CASSQDPNQPQHF. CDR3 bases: TGTGCCAGCAGCCAAGATCCCAATCAGCCCCAGCATTTT.

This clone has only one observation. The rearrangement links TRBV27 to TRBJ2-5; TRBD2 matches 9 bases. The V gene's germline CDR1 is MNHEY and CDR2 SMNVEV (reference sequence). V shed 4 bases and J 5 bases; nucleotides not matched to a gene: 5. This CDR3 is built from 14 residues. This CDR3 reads CASSSGLAPETQYF. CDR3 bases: TGTGCCAGCAGTTCGGGACTAGCCCCCGAGACCCAGTACTTC.

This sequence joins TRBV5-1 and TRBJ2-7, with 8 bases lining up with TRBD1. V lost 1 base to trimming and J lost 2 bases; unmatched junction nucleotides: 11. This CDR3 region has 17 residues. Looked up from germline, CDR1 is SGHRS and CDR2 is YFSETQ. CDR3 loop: CASSLRQGALGAYEQYF. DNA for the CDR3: TGCGCCAGCAGCTTGCGTCAGGGGGCGCTTGGGGCCTACGAGCAGTACTTC.

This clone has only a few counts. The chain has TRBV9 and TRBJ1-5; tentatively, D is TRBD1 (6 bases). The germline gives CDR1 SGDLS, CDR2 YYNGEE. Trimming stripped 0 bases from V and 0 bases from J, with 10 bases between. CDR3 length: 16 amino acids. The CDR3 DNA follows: TGTGCCAGCAGCGTAGGAACAGGGTATAGCAATCAGCCCCAGCATTTT. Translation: CASSVGTGYSNQPQHF.

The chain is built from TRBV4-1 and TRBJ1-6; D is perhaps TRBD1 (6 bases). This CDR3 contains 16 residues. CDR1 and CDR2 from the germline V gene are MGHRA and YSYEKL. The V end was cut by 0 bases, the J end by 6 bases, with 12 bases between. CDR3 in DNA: TGCGCCAGCAGCCAAGATTTATGGGGGCCTAATTCACCCCTCCACTTT. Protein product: CASSQDLWGPNSPLHF.

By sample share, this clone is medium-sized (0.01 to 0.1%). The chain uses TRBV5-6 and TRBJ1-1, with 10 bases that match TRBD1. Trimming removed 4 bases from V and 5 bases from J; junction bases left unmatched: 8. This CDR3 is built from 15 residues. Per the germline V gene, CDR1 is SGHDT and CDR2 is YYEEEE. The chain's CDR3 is CASSPGGTGVTEAFF. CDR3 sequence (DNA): TGTGCCAGCAGCCCCGGCGGGACAGGGGTAACTGAAGCTTTCTTT. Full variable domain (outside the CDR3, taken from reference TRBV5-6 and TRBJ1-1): DAGVTQSPTHLIKTRGQQVTLRCSPKSGHDTVSWYQQALGQGPQFIFQYYEEEERQRGNFPDRFSGHQFPNYSSELNVNALLLGDSALYLCASSPGGTGVTEAFFGQGTRLTVV.